Listed here is a single T cell receptor beta chain. Here immunoSEQ multiplex PCR was the method, and the copy in TCRdb shows in-frame clones only, minus some. The sample holds hundreds of thousands of clones, about 89% seen once. Germline loops: CDR1 SGHDN, CDR2 FVKESK. This CDR3 contains 18 residues. Trimming removed 4 bases at V and 7 bases at J, with 28 bases between. This entry comes from a study of shared T cell receptors in the human thymus. This sample also belongs to another study, concerning human thymus T cells. From that paper: Donors were healthy Finnish infants having corrective surgery for congenital heart defects. Resections removed during corrective heart surgery provided the thymus tissue used. Thymic and blood repertoires showed apparently biased V and J gene usage. Highly overlapping thymic repertoires among unrelated individuals were reported in related research.

The chain employs TRBV14 and TRBJ1-2; D perhaps matches TRBD1 (6 bases). The sequence came from a boy in the first two years of life with a congenital heart defect. The sequenced sample was thymocytes. This CDR3 reads CASSLHILSGTSSGGYTF. In nucleotides, the CDR3 is TGTGCCAGCAGCCTACACATACTTTCCGGGACATCCTCCGGTGGCTACACCTTC.